The sequence of this TCR beta chain was determined in a study of blood T cell repertoires in COVID-19. The wider study: Acute and convalescent COVID-19 specimens originated in the United States, Italy and Spain. PBMCs, B-cell-depleted T cells, or T cells were the source of the cDNA or gDNA that made up the material.

Per the study methods: Estimation of nucleated cell counts was performed using reference gene primer amplification. Only in-frame clones appear in the TCRdb table, and some are missing; sequencing was by immunoSEQ multiplex PCR. The DNA was the basis for D and trimming; V, J and clone size are from that table. The sample lists around 95,000 clones, roughly 80% occurring once. This clone was counted a few times. Sequenced: peripheral blood. The sequence derives from a man aged 45-65 years with active or convalescent COVID-19.

The CDR3 nucleotides read TGCGCCAGCAGCGCCGGGACAGGGCACAACGAGCAGTACTTC. It codes for CASSAGTGHNEQYF. This rearrangement joins TRBV5-1 to TRBJ2-7; 9 positions match TRBD1. CDR3 length equals 14 residues. With 4 bases clipped from V and 5 bases from J, the junction kept 7 bases outside the gene matches. CDR1 SGHRS and CDR2 YFSETQ come from the germline V gene.